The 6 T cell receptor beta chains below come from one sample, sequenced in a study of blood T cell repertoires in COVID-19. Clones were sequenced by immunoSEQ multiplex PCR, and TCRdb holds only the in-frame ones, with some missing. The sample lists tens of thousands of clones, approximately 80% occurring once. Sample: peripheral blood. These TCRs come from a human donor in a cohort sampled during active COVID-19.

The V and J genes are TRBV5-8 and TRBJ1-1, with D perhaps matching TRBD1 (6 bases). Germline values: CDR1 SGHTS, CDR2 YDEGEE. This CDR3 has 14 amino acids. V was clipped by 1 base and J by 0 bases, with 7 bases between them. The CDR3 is CASSLWTVNTEAFF. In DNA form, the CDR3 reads TGTGCCAGCAGCTTGTGGACAGTGAACACTGAAGCTTTCTTT.

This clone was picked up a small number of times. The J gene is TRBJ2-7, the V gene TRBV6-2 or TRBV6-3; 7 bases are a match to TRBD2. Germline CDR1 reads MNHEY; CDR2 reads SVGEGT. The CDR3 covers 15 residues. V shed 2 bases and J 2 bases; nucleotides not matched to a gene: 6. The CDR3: CASSYRSSGTYEQYF. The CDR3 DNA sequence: TGTGCCAGCAGTTACCGGTCCAGCGGGACCTACGAGCAGTACTTC.

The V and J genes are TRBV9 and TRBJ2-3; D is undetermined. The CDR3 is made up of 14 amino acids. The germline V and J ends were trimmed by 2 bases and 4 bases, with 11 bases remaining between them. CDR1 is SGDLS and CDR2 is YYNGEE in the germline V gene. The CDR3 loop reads CASSVYPAADTQYF. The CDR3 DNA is TGTGCCAGCAGCGTGTACCCCGCGGCAGATACGCAGTATTTT.

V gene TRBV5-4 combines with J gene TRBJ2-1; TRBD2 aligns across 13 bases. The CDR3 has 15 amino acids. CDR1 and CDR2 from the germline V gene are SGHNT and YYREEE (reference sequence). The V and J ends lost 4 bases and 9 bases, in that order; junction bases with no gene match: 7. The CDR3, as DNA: TGTGCCAGCAGCGCTGGACTAGCGGGAGTGGGTGAGCAGTTCTTC. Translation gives CASSAGLAGVGEQFF.

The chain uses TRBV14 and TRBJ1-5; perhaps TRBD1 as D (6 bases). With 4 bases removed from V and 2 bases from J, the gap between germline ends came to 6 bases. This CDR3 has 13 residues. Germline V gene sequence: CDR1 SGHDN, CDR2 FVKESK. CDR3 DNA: TGTGCCAGCAGCCGACAGGGCAATCAGCCCCAGCATTTT. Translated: CASSRQGNQPQHF.

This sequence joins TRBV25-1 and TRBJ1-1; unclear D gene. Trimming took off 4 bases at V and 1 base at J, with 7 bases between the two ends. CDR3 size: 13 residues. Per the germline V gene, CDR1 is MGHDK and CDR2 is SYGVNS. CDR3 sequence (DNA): TGTGCCAGCAGTGGAACCAGGAACACTGAAGCTTTCTTT. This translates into CASSGTRNTEAFF.